A single sample is the source of the 23 T cell receptor beta chains below, sequenced in a study of T cell responses to AZD1222 COVID-19 vaccine. Method: immunoSEQ multiplex PCR; TCRdb's copy keeps in-frame clones and lacks some. The sample contains 130,000 to 150,000 clones, approximately 88% of which appear only once. The sample in question was peripheral blood, obtained on day 0 of AZD1222 vaccination. The receptor set was obtained from an adult in good health.

In its sample, this clone was seen a few times. CDR3 DNA sequence: TGTGCCAGCAGTCGGACCCGGGGCTACGAGCAGTACTTC. It translates to CASSRTRGYEQYF. The chain has TRBV7-2 and TRBJ2-7, with a weak D call TRBD2 (5 bases). This CDR3 comprises 13 residues. CDR1 and CDR2 (germline): SGHTA, FQGNSA. Trimming removed 6 bases from V and 3 bases from J, with 12 bases in between.

V gene TRBV19 combines with J gene TRBJ1-5; D is unresolved. The CDR3 is made up of 14 amino acids. Trimming pared 6 bases from V and 5 bases from J, leaving 14 bases between. Germline V CDR1 and CDR2: LNHDA, SQIVND (reference sequence). This CDR3 is CASRLQSKDQPQHF. The CDR3 nucleotides are TGTGCCAGTAGGCTACAGTCGAAGGATCAGCCCCAGCATTTT.

The V and J genes are TRBV28 and TRBJ1-5; D might be TRBD1 (5 bases). This CDR3 comprises 19 residues. The germline V gene encodes CDR1 MDHEN and CDR2 SYDVKM. The V gene lost 4 bases and the J gene lost 7 bases, with 29 bases spanning the gap. CDR3 region: CASSSPGFKSGGGRQPQHF. In DNA form, the CDR3 reads TGTGCCAGCAGTTCTCCGGGGTTTAAGTCTGGGGGAGGGAGACAGCCCCAGCATTTT.

The chain uses TRBV5-1 and TRBJ2-7; TRBD2 matches at 8 bases. CDR1 is SGHRS, CDR2 YFSETQ, per germline. The CDR3 is 15 amino acids. J gave up 2 bases and V 5 bases, and 9 bases lay outside the gene matches. The CDR3 sequence: CASSRTSGETYEQYF. The CDR3 DNA sequence: TGCGCCAGCAGTCGTACTAGCGGAGAGACCTACGAGCAGTACTTC.

The V call is TRBV19, the J call TRBJ1-4; the D gene is possibly TRBD1 (6 bases). V lost 4 bases, J lost 5 bases, and 8 bases lay in between. This CDR3 has 13 residues. Germline-derived CDR1 and CDR2 are LNHDA and SQIVND (reference sequence). For the CDR3, the DNA is TGTGCCAGTAGTAGAGGACAGAATGAAAAACTGTTTTTT. It yields the protein CASSRGQNEKLFF.

The chain employs TRBV3-1 (or the pseudogene TRBV3-2) and TRBJ1-6; D not resolved. The CDR3 covers 12 residues. Between the trimmed V and J ends, which lost 0 bases and 10 bases, there was a span of 4 bases. CDR1 is LGHDT, CDR2 YNNKEL, per germline (reference sequence). The DNA of the CDR3 is TGTGCCAGCAGCCAAGATGAATCACCCCTCCACTTT. Protein product: CASSQDESPLHF.

The chain is built from TRBV5-4 and TRBJ2-1; perhaps TRBD2 as D (5 bases). V was cut by 0 bases and J by 5 bases, with 12 bases left in between. CDR3 size: 15 residues. Germline-derived CDR1 and CDR2 are SGHNT and YYREEE (reference sequence). The CDR3 region has the DNA TGTGCCAGCAGCTTGGGGACTGGACGAAACAATGAGCAGTTCTTC. Its protein is CASSLGTGRNNEQFF.

This clone was seen only once. This chain links TRBV3-1 (or the pseudogene TRBV3-2) with TRBJ1-5; D not certain. The CDR3 is 15 residues long. Deletions cut 1 base from V and 6 bases from J, with 13 bases between. Germline V lookup: CDR1 LGHDT, CDR2 YNNKEL (reference sequence). DNA for the CDR3: TGTGCCAGCAGCCAAGTCTCAGGTGGTGGTCAGCCCCAGCATTTT. Its translation is CASSQVSGGGQPQHF.

The chain joins TRBV6-6 to TRBJ1-1, with TRBD1 matching 7 bases. After removal of 6 bases from V and 1 base from J, the junction contained 8 bases not matched to a gene. CDR3 length equals 15 residues. The germline CDR1 and CDR2 sequences are MNHNY and SVGAGI (reference sequence). CDR3: CASSGTADENTEAFF. CDR3 DNA sequence: TGTGCCAGCAGCGGGACAGCCGACGAGAACACTGAAGCTTTCTTT.

Only a few counts were recorded for this clone. Given the absence of the conserved phenylalanine or tryptophan at the CDR3 end, a read error is likely. No DNA is shown, since the ends of the CDR3 on it are uncertain; the CDR3 is the one TCRdb lists. The chain is built from TRBV30 and TRBJ1-2; TRBD1 reflects the table's D call only, with no check against the DNA. Germline V lookup: CDR1 GTSNPN, CDR2 SVGIG (reference sequence). 12 amino acids form the CDR3, both terminal residues included. CDR3 sequence reads: CAWASSWQGATL.

The gene calls are TRBV5-6 and TRBJ1-2, with D unresolved. The germline V and J ends were trimmed by 0 bases and 8 bases, with 11 bases remaining between them. CDR3 size: 13 residues. Germline V gives CDR1 SGHDT, CDR2 YYEEEE. Here the CDR3 DNA reads TGTGCCAGCAGCTTGGCCGGTGCGGGCGGCTACACCTTC. This gives the protein CASSLAGAGGYTF. Complete variable domain (other parts from reference TRBV5-6 and TRBJ1-2): DAGVTQSPTHLIKTRGQQVTLRCSPKSGHDTVSWYQQALGQGPQFIFQYYEEEERQRGNFPDRFSGHQFPNYSSELNVNALLLGDSALYLCASSLAGAGGYTFGSGTRLTVV.

The CDR3 loop is CASSLALGDQYF. The CDR3 DNA reads TGTGCCAGCAGCTTAGCGTTGGGGGATCAGTACTTC. V gene TRBV7-8 combines with J gene TRBJ2-7; D may correspond to TRBD1 or TRBD2 (5 bases each). There are 12 residues in the CDR3. Trimming removed 0 bases from V and 10 bases from J, with 10 bases in between. The V gene's germline CDR1 is SGHVS and CDR2 FQNEAQ. Drawing the rest from reference TRBV7-8 and TRBJ2-7, the complete variable domain is GAGVSQSPRYKVAKRGQDVALRCDPISGHVSLFWYQQALGQGPEFLTYFQNEAQLDKSGLPSDRFFAERPEGSVSTLKIQRTQQEDSAVYLCASSLALGDQYFGPGTRLTVT.

This chain connects TRBV24-1 to TRBJ2-5; D is uncertain. The CDR3 is 13 residues long. V was trimmed by 5 bases and J by 3 bases, leaving 9 bases between them. Germline V gene data show CDR1 as KGHDR and CDR2 as SFDVKD. The CDR3 protein is CATSGAGKETQYF. The CDR3 coding sequence is TGTGCCACCAGTGGAGCTGGAAAAGAGACCCAGTACTTC.

The table lists this clone with a count of one. This chain connects TRBV5-4 to TRBJ2-5; D ambiguous. This CDR3 spans 11 amino acids. V lost 0 bases and J lost 5, with 2 bases in between. The germline gives CDR1 SGHNT, CDR2 YYREEE (reference sequence). In nucleotides, the CDR3 is TGTGCCAGCAGCTTGGCGGAGACCCAGTACTTC. Its protein is CASSLAETQYF.

V and J are TRBV3-1 (or the pseudogene TRBV3-2) and TRBJ2-1; D gene uncertain. The CDR3 runs 14 residues. CDR1 and CDR2 (germline): LGHDT, YNNKEL (reference sequence). V was cut by 0 bases and J by 8 bases, with 11 bases left in between. The CDR3 nucleotides are TGTGCCAGCAGCCAAGATTGGCTAGTCGATGAGCAGTTCTTC. Protein product: CASSQDWLVDEQFF.

This clone turned up a few times. This sequence joins TRBV10-3 and TRBJ1-2; TRBD1 aligns across 8 bases. This CDR3 region has 13 residues. Unmatched junction bases numbered 4, after V lost 6 bases and J lost 4 bases. The germline V gene encodes CDR1 ENHRY and CDR2 SYGVKD. CDR3 in DNA: TGTGCCATCAGGACAGGGGAGCTCTATGGCTACACCTTC. Its translation: CAIRTGELYGYTF.

This chain uses TRBV18 with TRBJ1-1; D is uncertain. CDR1 and CDR2 (germline): KGHSH, LQKENI. The CDR3 is 14 amino acids. Trimming took off 0 bases at V and 0 bases at J, with 5 bases between the two ends. CDR3 amino acids: CASSPPSMNTEAFF. The CDR3 coding sequence is TGTGCCAGCTCACCACCAAGCATGAACACTGAAGCTTTCTTT. The whole variable domain, remainder taken from reference TRBV18 and TRBJ1-1, is NAGVMQNPRHLVRRRGQEARLRCSPMKGHSHVYWYRQLPEEGLKFMVYLQKENIIDESGMPKERFSAEFPKEGPSILRIQQVVRGDSAAYFCASSPPSMNTEAFFGQGTRLTVV.

The chain is built from TRBV7-9 and TRBJ2-5, with unresolved D. The V end lost 2 bases, the J end lost 13 bases, and 11 bases lay between the germline ends. CDR3 size: 11 residues. The germline V gene has CDR1 SEHNR and CDR2 FQNEAQ (reference sequence). CDR3 residues: CASSLTAWTYF. The DNA for the CDR3 is TGTGCCAGCAGCTTAACGGCTTGGACGTACTTC. Using reference TRBV7-9 and TRBJ2-5 for the parts outside the CDR3, the full variable domain is DTGVSQNPRHKITKRGQNVTFRCDPISEHNRLYWYRQTLGQGPEFLTYFQNEAQLEKSRLLSDRFSAERPKGSFSTLEIQRTEQGDSAMYLCASSLTAWTYFGPGTRLLVL.

The chain uses TRBV28 and TRBJ1-5, with D unresolved. V lost 7 bases and J 4 bases, leaving 17 bases between the germline ends. Looked up from germline, CDR1 is MDHEN and CDR2 is SYDVKM. The CDR3 has 15 amino acids. The CDR3 DNA reads TGTGCCAGCATTCCCGGGTTGGGTCCAAATCAGCCCCAGCATTTT. Its translation: CASIPGLGPNQPQHF.

V gene TRBV18 combines with J gene TRBJ1-5, with D unresolved. The ends were cut back, 2 bases at V and 4 bases at J, with 9 bases in the middle. The CDR3 totals 14 residues. Germline assignment: CDR1 KGHSH and CDR2 LQKENI. As DNA, the CDR3 is TGTGCCAGCTCACCATATGGGGATAATCAGCCCCAGCATTTT. This codes for CASSPYGDNQPQHF.

This clone was seen a few times. V is TRBV10-3 and J is TRBJ1-1, with TRBD1 matching 7 bases. Germline V CDR1 and CDR2: ENHRY, SYGVKD. V lost 1 base, J lost 4 bases, and 3 bases stayed unmatched. The CDR3 sequence is 14 residues long. The CDR3 DNA reads TGTGCCATCAGTGAGTTAGGGGGCCGCACTGAAGCTTTCTTT. Protein: CAISELGGRTEAFF.

The J gene is TRBJ1-1, the V gene TRBV2, with no clear D. Germline CDR1 and CDR2: SNHLY and FYNNEI. CDR3 length: 13 residues. The germline V and J ends were trimmed by 4 bases and 6 bases, with 12 bases remaining between them. CDR3 DNA: TGTGCCAGCAGTGGGAAGTGGACGGCTGAAGCTTTCTTT. Protein: CASSGKWTAEAFF.

This chain uses TRBV19 with TRBJ1-2; 8 bases map to TRBD1. V lost 0 bases and J lost 3; bases outside the gene matches: 6. In germline, CDR1 is LNHDA, CDR2 SQIVND (reference sequence). The CDR3 extends over 16 amino acids. CDR3 coding DNA: TGTGCCAGTAGTATAGACAAGGAGACAGGGGACTATGGCTACACCTTC. Translated: CASSIDKETGDYGYTF.